This TCR beta chain emerged from a study of untreated major depressive disorder. Profiled with immunoSEQ multiplex PCR; TCRdb holds only in-frame clones, not every one. The profile shows about 21,000 clones, roughly 90% of them singletons. There are 13 residues in the CDR3. Germline V CDR1 and CDR2: MNHEY, SVGAGI. V lost 10 bases and J 6 bases, leaving 13 bases between the germline ends. This TCR was sampled from a woman between 40 and 50 years old in good health. The chain recombines TRBV6-5 with TRBJ1-6; tentative D call: TRBD1 (5 bases). Sequenced material: CD4+ T cells from PBMCs. CDR3 region: CATKGPGNSPLHF. The CDR3 DNA reads as TGTGCCACTAAGGGACCGGGTAATTCACCCCTCCACTTT.